This TCR beta chain was found in a study of blood T cell repertoires in COVID-19. Study in general: The analysed material was cDNA or gDNA that came from T cells, B-cell-depleted T cells, or PBMCs.

Under the authors' procedure: Estimated nucleated cell counts came from reference gene primer amplification. Sequencing used immunoSEQ multiplex PCR; TCRdb keeps in-frame clones, though not all of them. V and J calls and clone size are given by that table; D and trimming were obtained from the DNA. The sample consists of almost 400,000 clones, roughly 90% of them appearing once. The germline gives CDR1 MNHEY, CDR2 SVGEGT. V shed 2 bases and J shed 0 bases, with 8 bases lying between them. CDR3 length equals 15 residues. Enrolled through a virtual design, the participants were between about 18 and 100 years of age and came from approximately 25 US areas. This clone came up a few times.

The receptor was derived from a woman in her twenties or thirties with acute COVID-19. V gene TRBV6-2 or TRBV6-3 combines with J gene TRBJ1-5; a weak D match, TRBD1 (5 bases). Material: PBMCs or T cells enriched from blood (not recorded which). The CDR3 loop is CASSYRGNSNQPQHF. The CDR3 DNA is TGTGCCAGCAGTTACAGGGGAAATAGCAATCAGCCCCAGCATTTT.